This entry features one TCR beta chain sequence. Its target is unknown. A read error may explain this, as a much larger clone is one base away. CDR1 is ENHRY, CDR2 SYGVKD, per germline. V was clipped by 5 bases and J by 0 bases, with 7 bases between them. CDR3 length: 13 amino acids. Researchers used genomic DNA as the template to profile TCR beta VDJ and CDR3. TCRdb re-called the reads through MiXCR, storing one row per CDR3 protein. This table has 200,000 to 250,000 distinct CDR3 sequences, 34% appearing once. This sample was included in a study of CD8+CD57+ T cells in acquired aplastic anemia. Study-wide background: Average DNA yield from sorted CD4+ and CD8+ cells was around 3.2 ug. The study obtained about 9.9 million reads on average for CD4+ cells from healthy donors.

Study-level points and caveats: Patients and controls were found to share twenty-nine CD8+ CDR3 sequences. Researchers reported that CD8+ Simpson's diversity was not significantly different in patients versus controls.

The rearrangement uses TRBV10-3 and TRBJ1-1, with D perhaps TRBD1 (6 bases). The sequence was collected from a human donor in good health, serving as a control. The sample consisted of sorted CD4+, CD8+, or CD8+CD57+ T cells (not recorded which) from PBMCs. CDR3 coding DNA: TGTGCCATCAGTAGACAGGTGAACACTGAAGCTTTCTTT. Its translation is CAISRQVNTEAFF.